These 30 T cell receptor beta chains were all obtained from the same sample, sequenced in a study of CD8 T cell repertoires and HIV-1 epitope variants. The repertoire was sequenced with immunoSEQ multiplex PCR; TCRdb's copy has only in-frame clones and lacks some. This sample has about 5,600 clones; 60% to 75% occur once, and the top ten carry 41%. The antigens for these receptors are not known. The sequencing sample was made of cultured CD8+ T cells derived from PBMCs. The receptors were gathered from a male donor with HIV.

This chain connects TRBV7-2 to TRBJ1-1; D not resolved. Trimming took off 4 bases at V and 1 base at J, with 13 bases between the two ends. CDR1 is SGHTA, CDR2 FQGNSA, per germline. The CDR3 contains 15 residues. The CDR3, as DNA: TGTGCCAGCAGCTCGCCCGGGCTCCCGAACACTGAAGCTTTCTTT. This encodes CASSSPGLPNTEAFF.

The rearrangement uses TRBV6-1 and TRBJ2-7; D ambiguous. Germline assignment: CDR1 MNHNS and CDR2 SASEGT. V lost 3 bases and J lost 4, with 4 bases in between. The CDR3 is 11 residues long. CDR3 residues: CASSERYEQYF. The CDR3 DNA reads TGTGCCAGCAGTGAGAGATACGAGCAGTACTTC.

Remarks on this clone: No conserved phenylalanine or tryptophan ends this CDR3, so it is likely a read error. The limits of the CDR3 on the DNA are not certain, so only TCRdb's listed CDR3 is given. The chain combines TRBV6-4 with TRBJ2-7; the D call TRBD1 from the table was never checked on the DNA. Inclusive of both ends, the CDR3 amounts to 13 amino acids. CDR1 and CDR2 from the germline V gene are MRHNA and SNTAGT. The CDR3 sequence: CASRARQGLPPSD.

This chain connects TRBV9 to TRBJ1-2; D gene ambiguous. V gave up 4 bases and J gave up 8 bases, with 21 bases separating them. The CDR3 is 15 residues long. The germline V gene encodes CDR1 SGDLS and CDR2 YYNGEE. The CDR3 DNA sequence: TGTGCCAGCAGCCTTCGGTCGCAGGATCCTATGGGCTACACCTTC. It translates to CASSLRSQDPMGYTF.

The chain links TRBV19 to TRBJ2-7; 10 bases fit TRBD2. Per the germline V gene, CDR1 is LNHDA and CDR2 is SQIVND (reference sequence). The J segment lost 0 bases and the V segment lost 4 bases, leaving 6 bases of the junction unmatched. This CDR3 is built from 16 residues. The CDR3 sequence is CASSTFSSGSSYEQYF. The CDR3 DNA follows: TGTGCCAGTAGTACTTTCTCTAGCGGGAGCTCCTACGAGCAGTACTTC.

V gene TRBV28 combines with J gene TRBJ1-2; 7 positions agree with TRBD1. V trimming: 6 bases; J trimming: 8 bases; junction bases outside the gene matches: 21. Per the germline V gene, CDR1 is MDHEN and CDR2 is SYDVKM. This CDR3 has 17 amino acids. The chain's CDR3 is CASRLGGSGGFLEGYTF. The CDR3 DNA sequence: TGTGCCAGCAGGCTAGGGGGGTCAGGGGGATTCCTAGAAGGCTACACCTTC.

The genes are TRBV28 and TRBJ1-1, with unresolved D. CDR1 and CDR2 from the germline V gene are MDHEN and SYDVKM. V dropped 6 bases and J dropped 1 base, with 15 bases sitting between them. The CDR3 sequence is 15 residues long. The CDR3 reads CASRVASNGNTEAFF. Here the CDR3 DNA reads TGTGCCAGCAGGGTCGCCTCGAACGGGAACACTGAAGCTTTCTTT.

The rearrangement links TRBV7-9 to TRBJ2-5; D remains ambiguous. Trimming left V 0 bases short and J 5 bases short, with 4 bases between. Germline lookup yields CDR1 SEHNR and CDR2 FQNEAQ (reference sequence). The CDR3 is 12 amino acids. The CDR3 region has the DNA TGTGCCAGCAGCTTAGCTTTGGAGACCCAGTACTTC. The encoded protein is CASSLALETQYF. Combining the CDR3 with reference TRBV7-9 and TRBJ2-5 gives the whole variable domain DTGVSQNPRHKITKRGQNVTFRCDPISEHNRLYWYRQTLGQGPEFLTYFQNEAQLEKSRLLSDRFSAERPKGSFSTLEIQRTEQGDSAMYLCASSLALETQYFGPGTRLLVL.

This sequence joins TRBV18 and TRBJ2-2; 8 positions match TRBD1. The CDR3 covers 16 residues. With V trimmed by 2 bases and J by 2 bases, 4 bases remained unmatched. Germline CDR1 reads KGHSH; CDR2 reads LQKENI. For the CDR3, the DNA is TGTGCCAGCTCACCAACGGGACAGGCCAACACCGGGGAGCTGTTTTTT. Translation gives CASSPTGQANTGELFF.

This clone rates as medium-sized. The rearrangement links TRBV19 to TRBJ2-7; possibly TRBD1 or TRBD2 for D (6 bases each). Between the trimmed V and J ends, which lost 3 bases and 4 bases, there was a span of 13 bases. Germline lookup yields CDR1 LNHDA and CDR2 SQIVND (reference sequence). This CDR3 has 14 residues. CDR3 amino acids: CASSISSGAYEQYF. CDR3 sequence (DNA): TGTGCCAGTAGTATCTCGTCGGGGGCTTACGAGCAGTACTTC.

The chain recombines TRBV27 with TRBJ1-5; D remains unclear. This CDR3 is 15 amino acids long. CDR1 is MNHEY, CDR2 SMNVEV, per germline (reference sequence). Trimming shortened V by 2 bases and J by 0 bases, and 8 bases separated the two germline ends. The CDR3 loop reads CASSLDGDSNQPQHF. CDR3 DNA: TGTGCCAGCAGTTTAGACGGAGATAGCAATCAGCCCCAGCATTTT.

Concerning this clone: Other nucleotide sequences from this sample produce the same CDR3. The rearrangement uses TRBV4-3 and TRBJ1-2; D might be TRBD1 (5 bases). Trimming took off 3 bases at V and 2 bases at J, with 13 bases between the two ends. The V gene's germline CDR1 is LGHNA and CDR2 YSLEER. CDR3 length: 15 amino acids. CDR3 in DNA: TGCGCCAGCAGCCAGTTGCGTCAGGGAAACTATGGCTACACCTTC. Translating it yields CASSQLRQGNYGYTF.

V gene TRBV28 combines with J gene TRBJ1-5; TRBD1 aligns across 11 bases. V lost 1 base and J lost 13; bases outside the gene matches: 12. The CDR3 runs 16 residues. CDR1 and CDR2 (germline): MDHEN, SYDVKM. DNA for the CDR3: TGTGCCAGCAGTTTATTATGGGGGGGACAGGGGGATAGACAGCATTTT. As protein: CASSLLWGGQGDRQHF.

V usage is TRBV12-5 and J usage is TRBJ2-1, with 10 bases matching TRBD1. The CDR3 contains 17 residues. The J segment lost 4 bases and the V segment lost 7 bases, leaving 13 bases of the junction unmatched. CDR1 and CDR2 from the germline V gene are LGHNT and FRNRAP. In nucleotides, the CDR3 is TGTGCTAGTGCCACGGAGGGGACAGGGGCATTATACAATGAGCAGTTCTTC. The encoded protein is CASATEGTGALYNEQFF.

This clone turned up a few times. V gene TRBV25-1 combines with J gene TRBJ1-1, with D maybe TRBD1 (5 bases). This CDR3 is built from 14 residues. CDR1 is MGHDK, CDR2 SYGVNS, per germline. V lost 1 base to trimming and J lost 5 bases, with 11 bases between them. CDR3: CASSESGGGTEAFF. Written as DNA, the CDR3 is TGTGCCAGCAGTGAATCCGGGGGAGGAACTGAAGCTTTCTTT.

This chain connects TRBV14 to TRBJ1-2; the D is unclear. CDR3 length equals 14 residues. The germline V and J ends were trimmed by 0 bases and 2 bases, with 7 bases remaining between them. CDR1 and CDR2 from the germline V gene are SGHDN and FVKESK. As DNA, the CDR3 is TGTGCCAGCAGCCAAGAAGTCGGGAACTATGGCTACACCTTC. Translation gives CASSQEVGNYGYTF.

This chain joins TRBV30 and TRBJ1-1; D gene uncertain. Trimming removed 4 bases from V and 2 bases from J, with 5 bases in between. The CDR3 has 11 amino acids. Germline V gene data show CDR1 as GTSNPN and CDR2 as SVGIG (reference sequence). CDR3 sequence reads: CAWMGNTEAFF. Written as DNA, the CDR3 is TGTGCCTGGATGGGAAACACTGAAGCTTTCTTT.

The V and J genes are TRBV5-6 and TRBJ1-2; 8 bases fit TRBD1. Germline CDR1 reads SGHDT; CDR2 reads YYEEEE. The V and J ends lost 5 bases and 9 bases, in that order; junction bases with no gene match: 12. This CDR3 region has 14 residues. Here the CDR3 reads CASSIPQGAGSYTF. CDR3 sequence (DNA): TGTGCCAGCAGTATCCCCCAGGGGGCCGGGAGCTACACCTTC.

This clone was counted once. The rearrangement joins TRBV7-2 to TRBJ2-1; D remains ambiguous. CDR1 and CDR2 (germline): SGHTA, FQGNSA. The length of the CDR3 is 12 residues. Trimming cost V 2 bases and J 10 bases, with 9 bases left between them. CDR3 DNA sequence: TGTGCCAGCAGCTTACCTGGCTCCGAGCAGTTCTTC. Protein: CASSLPGSEQFF.

J is TRBJ2-7 and V is TRBV5-1, with 8 bases matching TRBD1. V lost 5 bases and J lost 3; bases outside the gene matches: 7. The V gene's germline CDR1 is SGHRS and CDR2 YFSETQ. This CDR3 spans 14 amino acids. In DNA form, the CDR3 reads TGCGCCAGCAGTTACGGGACAGGTAACTACGAGCAGTACTTC. Translation gives CASSYGTGNYEQYF.

This clone was counted only a few times. The CDR3 sequence is CASGSDPRGVLWNTEAFF. CDR3 nucleotides: TGTGCTAGTGGTTCAGATCCGAGGGGTGTGCTGTGGAACACTGAAGCTTTCTTT. The chain uses TRBV12-5 and TRBJ1-1, with D tentatively TRBD1 (5 bases). The CDR3 has 18 amino acids. From germline, CDR1 is LGHNT and CDR2 FRNRAP. Trimming stripped 4 bases from V and 1 base from J, with 22 bases between.

This clone was counted a few times. The rearrangement uses TRBV28 and TRBJ2-7; D is unclear. Trimming removed 5 bases at V and 11 bases at J, with 13 bases between. The germline V gene encodes CDR1 MDHEN and CDR2 SYDVKM. The CDR3 has 11 amino acids. The CDR3 DNA sequence: TGTGCCAGCAGTGCCCTGGGGTCAAAGTACTTC. Translation gives CASSALGSKYF.

The chain employs TRBV11-2 and TRBJ2-7, with D hard to call. The CDR3 has 13 residues. Trimming removed 3 bases at V and 3 bases at J, with 9 bases between. Germline CDR1 and CDR2: SGHAT and FQNNGV. In nucleotides, the CDR3 is TGTGCCAGCAGCTTCGGACCGATCTACGAGCAGTACTTC. It encodes CASSFGPIYEQYF.

This clone showed up just a few times. This chain uses TRBV7-9 with TRBJ2-5; D is uncertain. Germline-derived CDR1 and CDR2 are SEHNR and FQNEAQ (reference sequence). The CDR3 has 12 residues. The V end lost 1 base, the J end lost 5 bases, and 5 bases lay between the germline ends. The CDR3 bases are TGTGCCAGCAGCTTAGTCGCGGAGACCCAGTACTTC. This gives the protein CASSLVAETQYF.

The CDR3 coding sequence is TGTGCCAGCAGCTTAGAAGGGGTAGCGGCATACTCCTACAATGAGCAGTTCTTC. Amino acids: CASSLEGVAAYSYNEQFF. The V gene is TRBV7-2, the J gene TRBJ2-1; D is perhaps TRBD2 (6 bases). This CDR3 spans 18 amino acids. Germline V gene data show CDR1 as SGHTA and CDR2 as FQGNSA. V was clipped by 1 base and J by 0 bases, with 16 bases between them.

The chain joins TRBV4-1 to TRBJ1-5; D not resolved. V lost 3 bases, J lost 3 bases, and 6 bases lay in between. CDR3 length: 13 residues. The germline CDR1 and CDR2 sequences are MGHRA and YSYEKL. Here the CDR3 DNA reads TGCGCCAGCAGCCAGAATATCAATCAGCCCCAGCATTTT. Its translation is CASSQNINQPQHF.

The chain couples TRBV29-1 to TRBJ2-1; D is ambiguous. CDR1 and CDR2 (germline): SQVTM, ANQGSEA. The V end was cut by 4 bases, the J end by 4 bases, with 8 bases between. The CDR3 consists of 12 residues. CDR3 DNA sequence: TGCAGCGTTGTGGGAAATTACAATGAGCAGTTCTTC. Translated, it gives CSVVGNYNEQFF.

This clone showed up just a few times. CDR3 coding DNA: TGTGCCAGCAGCTTAGGTAACTTCCTACACTACGAGCAGTACTTC. Amino acid sequence: CASSLGNFLHYEQYF. The rearrangement uses TRBV7-8 and TRBJ2-7; the D is unclear. V lost 1 base to trimming and J lost 3 bases, with 13 bases between them. Germline V gives CDR1 SGHVS, CDR2 FQNEAQ. CDR3 size: 15 residues.

The chain combines TRBV19 with TRBJ1-4; D not certain. Trimming took 0 bases from V and 1 from J, leaving 12 bases between them. The germline V gene encodes CDR1 LNHDA and CDR2 SQIVND (reference sequence). The CDR3 length is 17 residues. CDR3 DNA sequence: TGTGCCAGTAGTATAGATCCGGCAGTGGAAACTAATGAAAAACTGTTTTTT. Its translation: CASSIDPAVETNEKLFF. The full variable domain, with the rest looked up from reference TRBV19 and TRBJ1-4, is DGGITQSPKYLFRKEGQNVTLSCEQNLNHDAMYWYRQDPGQGLRLIYYSQIVNDFQKGDIAEGYSVSREKKESFPLTVTSAQKNPTAFYLCASSIDPAVETNEKLFFGSGTQLSVL.

This clone is a singleton in its sample. The junction differs from germline at one of its ends, possibly a read error. The rearrangement uses TRBV5-1 and TRBJ2-1; no clear D gene. The CDR3 is 11 amino acids. Germline V lookup: CDR1 SGHRS, CDR2 YFSETQ. The CDR3 sequence: CASSLAYEQFF. For the CDR3, the DNA is TGTGCCAGCAGCTTGGCCTATGAGCAGTTCTTC.